One sample yielded the 20 T cell receptor beta chains listed below, sequenced in a study of technical replicates of blood from several donors. Generated by immunoSEQ multiplex PCR, the TCRdb table keeps only in-frame clones and is missing some. This sample has some 74,000 clones, with 95% found just once. The sample taken for sequencing was T cells isolated from PBMCs. All receptors derive from a human donor in good health.

The V and J genes are TRBV7-2 and TRBJ2-7; the D gene is possibly TRBD2 (7 bases). CDR1 and CDR2 (germline): SGHTA, FQGNSA. The CDR3 has 14 amino acids. V was clipped by 5 bases and J by 6 bases, with 17 bases between them. DNA of the CDR3: TGTGCCAGCAGCAGGGGGGAGGGCCCGAGCGAGCAGTACTTC. Protein sequence: CASSRGEGPSEQYF.

The J gene is TRBJ2-1, the V gene TRBV4-2, with TRBD2 matching over 9 bases. With 2 bases clipped from V and 6 bases from J, the junction kept 5 bases outside the gene matches. Germline CDR1 and CDR2: LGHNA and YNFKEQ. The CDR3 consists of 15 residues. The CDR3 is CASSQSRLAANEQFF. The CDR3 nucleotides are TGTGCCAGCAGCCAAAGTCGACTAGCGGCCAATGAGCAGTTCTTC.

The J gene is TRBJ2-3, the V gene TRBV7-9; TRBD2 matches at 7 bases. Germline CDR1 and CDR2: SEHNR and FQNEAQ (reference sequence). The CDR3 is 17 amino acids. V trimming: 6 bases; J trimming: 2 bases; junction bases outside the gene matches: 14. The CDR3 reads CASRSGGGSGYTDTQYF. The CDR3 nucleotides are TGTGCCAGCAGATCCGGGGGAGGGTCTGGGTACACAGATACGCAGTATTTT.

The genes are TRBV11-3 and TRBJ1-5; TRBD1 might be the D (5 bases). The CDR3 length is 15 residues. Germline-derived CDR1 and CDR2 are SGHNT and YENEEA. V lost 1 base to trimming and J lost 7 bases, with 14 bases between them. CDR3 sequence: CASSLGGAQGQPQHF. DNA of the CDR3: TGTGCCAGCAGCTTAGGTGGGGCCCAAGGACAGCCCCAGCATTTT.

V usage is TRBV11-2 and J usage is TRBJ2-1; D is possibly TRBD2 (6 bases). The CDR3 covers 17 residues. V lost 5 bases to trimming and J lost 2 bases, with 19 bases between them. Germline-derived CDR1 and CDR2 are SGHAT and FQNNGV. CDR3 nucleotides: TGTGCCAGCAGCCTTACGGGGGACTCACCCCCCTACAATGAGCAGTTCTTC. This translates into CASSLTGDSPPYNEQFF. The variable domain in full, with the rest retrieved from reference TRBV11-2 and TRBJ2-1, is EAGVAQSPRYKIIEKRQSVAFWCNPISGHATLYWYQQILGQGPKLLIQFQNNGVVDDSQLPKDRFSAERLKGVDSTLKIQPAKLEDSAVYLCASSLTGDSPPYNEQFFGPGTRLTVL.

This clone was observed once. The chain carries TRBV11-3 and TRBJ2-6; 10 nucleotides match TRBD1. V lost 0 bases and J lost 1; bases outside the gene matches: 6. CDR1 and CDR2 from the germline V gene are SGHNT and YENEEA. The CDR3 covers 19 residues. The CDR3 is CASSLEAGTGVSGANVLTF. The CDR3 nucleotides read TGTGCCAGCAGCTTAGAGGCGGGGACAGGGGTGTCTGGGGCCAACGTCCTGACTTTC. Full variable domain (missing parts from reference TRBV11-3 and TRBJ2-6): EAGVVQSPRYKIIEKKQPVAFWCNPISGHNTLYWYLQNLGQGPELLIRYENEEAVDDSQLPKDRFSAERLKGVDSTLKIQPAELGDSAVYLCASSLEAGTGVSGANVLTFGAGSRLTVL.

V is TRBV9 and J is TRBJ2-7, with unresolved D. Germline V gives CDR1 SGDLS, CDR2 YYNGEE. The ends were cut back, 0 bases at V and 2 bases at J, with 12 bases in the middle. This CDR3 has 15 amino acids. The CDR3 spells CASSVGPLGAYEQYF. The CDR3, as DNA: TGTGCCAGCAGCGTAGGCCCCCTAGGAGCCTACGAGCAGTACTTC.

The CDR3 DNA sequence: TGTGCCAGTAGTATAGCGCTTACGGGATTAACCTACGAGCAGTACTTC. This gives the protein CASSIALTGLTYEQYF. The chain recombines TRBV19 with TRBJ2-7; TRBD2 might be the D (5 bases). The CDR3 spans 16 residues. The V end was cut by 1 base, the J end by 2 bases, with 15 bases between. Germline loops: CDR1 LNHDA, CDR2 SQIVND (reference sequence).

The chain recombines TRBV6-6 with TRBJ1-5; 12 bases are shared with TRBD1. Germline V lookup: CDR1 MNHNY, CDR2 SVGAGI (reference sequence). There are 16 residues in the CDR3. The J segment lost 7 bases and the V segment lost 6 bases, leaving 10 bases of the junction unmatched. The CDR3 here is CASSTGTGGTRQPQHF. DNA of the CDR3: TGTGCCAGCAGCACCGGGACAGGGGGCACGAGGCAGCCCCAGCATTTT.

This chain links TRBV2 with TRBJ1-2; TRBD1 matches 8 bases. CDR1 SNHLY and CDR2 FYNNEI come from the germline V gene. V trimming: 3 bases; J trimming: 8 bases; junction bases outside the gene matches: 5. The CDR3 spans 13 residues. CDR3 in amino acids: CASSDSTGVGYTF. CDR3 sequence (DNA): TGTGCCAGCAGTGACTCGACAGGGGTCGGCTACACCTTC.

The chain has TRBV2 and TRBJ1-2; 7 positions match TRBD1. Trimming at V came to 11 bases and at J to 8 bases, leaving 17 bases not matched to a gene. The length of the CDR3 is 14 residues. Looked up from germline, CDR1 is SNHLY and CDR2 is FYNNEI. As DNA, the CDR3 is TGTGCCGCCCTGAGTCTGAGACAGGGTAAAGGCTACACCTTC. Protein: CAALSLRQGKGYTF.

The chain has TRBV6-5 and TRBJ1-6; 7 bases line up with TRBD1. The junction had 3 bases not matched to a gene; V was cut back by 1 base and J by 6 bases. The CDR3 is 15 amino acids. From germline, CDR1 is MNHEY and CDR2 SVGAGI. The CDR3 reads CASSYWTGSNSPLHF. The CDR3 DNA reads as TGTGCCAGCAGTTACTGGACAGGAAGTAATTCACCCCTCCACTTT.

The chain combines TRBV9 with TRBJ1-2; maybe TRBD1 (6 bases). Trimming stripped 0 bases from V and 4 bases from J, with 10 bases between. The CDR3 is made up of 14 amino acids. The germline V gene encodes CDR1 SGDLS and CDR2 YYNGEE. This CDR3 reads CASSVGGGTYGYTF. The DNA of the CDR3 is TGTGCCAGCAGCGTAGGAGGGGGAACCTATGGCTACACCTTC.

The V and J genes are TRBV27 and TRBJ1-5; 9 bases are a match to TRBD1. The CDR3 has 14 residues. V shed 4 bases and J 5 bases; nucleotides not matched to a gene: 3. Germline loops: CDR1 MNHEY, CDR2 SMNVEV (reference sequence). CDR3: CASSSWTGDQPQHF. In nucleotides, the CDR3 is TGTGCCAGCAGTTCGTGGACAGGGGATCAGCCCCAGCATTTT.

A single count supports this clone. This chain links TRBV20-1 with TRBJ2-2; D ambiguous. Germline V gene sequence: CDR1 DFQATT, CDR2 SNEGSKA (reference sequence). The V end was cut by 6 bases, the J end by 6 bases, with 5 bases between. CDR3 length: 10 amino acids. The CDR3 DNA is TGCAGTGCCGGGTCCGGGGAGCTGTTTTTT. Translation gives CSAGSGELFF.

The rearrangement joins TRBV29-1 to TRBJ1-3; TRBD1 aligns across 8 bases. Germline-derived CDR1 and CDR2 are SQVTM and ANQGSEA. The CDR3 spans 15 residues. Losses at the gene ends were 3 bases for V and 0 bases for J; bases not matched to a gene: 4. CDR3 loop: CSVEGDRHSGNTIYF. The CDR3 bases are TGCAGCGTTGAGGGGGACAGGCACTCTGGAAACACCATATATTTT. Using reference TRBV29-1 and TRBJ1-3 for the parts outside the CDR3, the full variable domain is SAVISQKPSRDICQRGTSLTIQCQVDSQVTMMFWYRQQPGQSLTLIATANQGSEATYESGFVIDKFPISRPNLTFSTLTVSNMSPEDSSIYLCSVEGDRHSGNTIYFGEGSWLTVV.

The chain uses TRBV6-5 and TRBJ2-7, with TRBD2 identical over 12 bases. The CDR3 has 16 residues. The junction had 4 bases not matched to a gene; V was cut back by 2 bases and J by 2 bases. Per the germline V gene, CDR1 is MNHEY and CDR2 is SVGAGI. CDR3 residues: CASSYLAGGAPYEQYF. As DNA, the CDR3 is TGTGCCAGCAGTTACCTAGCGGGGGGGGCCCCCTACGAGCAGTACTTC.

This clone was seen only once. The J gene is TRBJ1-2, the V gene TRBV15; 10 bases agree with TRBD1. CDR1 and CDR2 (germline): LNHNV, YYDKDF (reference sequence). V dropped 4 bases and J dropped 2; count of bases not matched to a gene: 7. The CDR3 totals 16 residues. The CDR3 sequence is CATSITGTGENYGYTF. The CDR3 nucleotides read TGTGCCACCAGCATAACCGGGACAGGGGAAAACTATGGCTACACCTTC. The variable domain in full, with the rest retrieved from reference TRBV15 and TRBJ1-2, is DAMVIQNPRYQVTQFGKPVTLSCSQTLNHNVMYWYQQKSSQAPKLLFHYYDKDFNNEADTPDNFQSRRPNTSFCFLDIRSPGLGDTAMYLCATSITGTGENYGYTFGSGTRLTVV.

This chain links TRBV6-5 with TRBJ1-1; no firm D call. Trimming pared 6 bases from V and 2 bases from J, leaving 13 bases between. This CDR3 comprises 14 residues. The germline V gene encodes CDR1 MNHEY and CDR2 SVGAGI. The CDR3 nucleotides read TGTGCCAGCAGCCTAGCCTTGGTAAACACTGAAGCTTTCTTT. This gives the protein CASSLALVNTEAFF.

This clone was seen a single time. The chain joins TRBV18 to TRBJ1-2; D unclear. Germline V gene data show CDR1 as KGHSH and CDR2 as LQKENI. The CDR3 runs to 13 residues. The germline V and J ends were trimmed by 6 bases and 1 base, with 9 bases remaining between them. The CDR3 DNA reads as TGTGCCAGCTCCTTCAACAGTAACTATGGCTACACCTTC. It is translated as CASSFNSNYGYTF. Full variable domain (missing parts from reference TRBV18 and TRBJ1-2): NAGVMQNPRHLVRRRGQEARLRCSPMKGHSHVYWYRQLPEEGLKFMVYLQKENIIDESGMPKERFSAEFPKEGPSILRIQQVVRGDSAAYFCASSFNSNYGYTFGSGTRLTVV.